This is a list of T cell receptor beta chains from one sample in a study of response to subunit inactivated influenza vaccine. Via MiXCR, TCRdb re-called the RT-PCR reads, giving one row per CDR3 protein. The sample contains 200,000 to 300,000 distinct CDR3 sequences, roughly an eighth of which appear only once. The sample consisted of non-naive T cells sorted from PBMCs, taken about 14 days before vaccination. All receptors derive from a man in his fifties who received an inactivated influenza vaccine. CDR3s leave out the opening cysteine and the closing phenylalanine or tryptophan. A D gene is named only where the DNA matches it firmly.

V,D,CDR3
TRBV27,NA,APASSTDTQY
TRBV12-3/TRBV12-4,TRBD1,ASSRTGVTEAF
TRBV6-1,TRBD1,ASSVIQGASYEQY
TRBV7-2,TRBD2,ASSLVRLAEQF
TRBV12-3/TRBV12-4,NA,ASRMDLHEQY
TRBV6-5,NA,ASSYGSPPNHEQY
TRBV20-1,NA,SAPREANYGYT
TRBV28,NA,ASSFHGYNEQF
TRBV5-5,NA,ASSPTRNPYEQY
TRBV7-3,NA,ACCSPSSLNRENTGELF
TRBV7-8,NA,ASSLVLSDAEQF
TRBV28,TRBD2,AAPPGLGLDTQY
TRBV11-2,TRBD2,ASSPTGLAGGRSYNEQF
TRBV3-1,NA,ASSQDQYGFAAYNEQF
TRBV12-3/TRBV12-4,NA,ASSLFLGGETQY
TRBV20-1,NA,SASDGGIYGYT
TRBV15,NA,ATSRDLGAPYAF